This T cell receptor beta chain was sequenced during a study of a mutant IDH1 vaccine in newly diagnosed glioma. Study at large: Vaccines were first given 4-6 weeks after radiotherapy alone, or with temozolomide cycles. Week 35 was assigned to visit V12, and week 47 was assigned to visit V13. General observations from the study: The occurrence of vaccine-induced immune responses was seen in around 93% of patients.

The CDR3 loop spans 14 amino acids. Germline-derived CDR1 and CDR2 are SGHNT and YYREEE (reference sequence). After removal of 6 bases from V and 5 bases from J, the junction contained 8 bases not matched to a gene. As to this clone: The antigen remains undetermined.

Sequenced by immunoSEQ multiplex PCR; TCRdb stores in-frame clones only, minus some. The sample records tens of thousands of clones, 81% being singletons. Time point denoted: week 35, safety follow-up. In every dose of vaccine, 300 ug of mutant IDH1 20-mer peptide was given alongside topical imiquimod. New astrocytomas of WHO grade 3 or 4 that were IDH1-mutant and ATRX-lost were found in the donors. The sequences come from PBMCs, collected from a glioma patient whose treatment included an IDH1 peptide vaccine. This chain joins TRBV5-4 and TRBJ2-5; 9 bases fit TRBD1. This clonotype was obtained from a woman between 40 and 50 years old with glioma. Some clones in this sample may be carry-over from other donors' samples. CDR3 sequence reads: CASTLQGAPETQYF. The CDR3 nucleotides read TGTGCCAGCACCCTACAGGGGGCGCCGGAGACCCAGTACTTC.